Listed here are 28 T cell receptor beta chains from one sample, sequenced in a study of shared T cell receptors in the human thymus. Profiling relied on immunoSEQ multiplex PCR, and the TCRdb table lists in-frame clones only, not all of them. This repertoire shows 500,000 to 550,000 clones, approximately 80% found once; its top ten account for less than 0.015%. The same specimen was also included in a second study, on human thymus T cells.

The sample comprised thymocytes. All receptors come from a boy under three years old with a congenital heart defect.

The J gene is TRBJ2-5, the V gene TRBV9; 7 bases are shared with TRBD2. The CDR3 is made up of 16 amino acids. CDR1 is SGDLS and CDR2 is YYNGEE in the germline V gene. Losses at the gene ends were 0 bases for V and 3 bases for J; bases not matched to a gene: 8. The CDR3 spells CASSVEEGGPEETQYF. The CDR3 DNA reads as TGTGCCAGCAGCGTAGAGGAGGGAGGGCCTGAAGAGACCCAGTACTTC. The entire variable domain, with the rest obtained from reference TRBV9 and TRBJ2-5, is as follows: DSGVTQTPKHLITATGQRVTLRCSPRSGDLSVYWYQQSLDQGLQFLIQYYNGEERAKGNILERFSAQQFPDLHSELNLSSLELGDSALYFCASSVEEGGPEETQYFGPGTRLLVL.

The chain employs TRBV6-4 and TRBJ2-7; 9 positions match TRBD2. Germline V gene sequence: CDR1 MRHNA, CDR2 SNTAGT. V was clipped by 6 bases and J by 7 bases; unmatched bases: 19. The CDR3 has 17 amino acids. DNA for the CDR3: TGTGCCAGCAGCCCGCGGCCGGCGGGAGGGCCGCTGGGGGAGCAGTACTTC. Encoded protein: CASSPRPAGGPLGEQYF.

This sequence joins TRBV28 and TRBJ2-1; 11 bases are shared with TRBD2. Per the germline V gene, CDR1 is MDHEN and CDR2 is SYDVKM. J gave up 7 bases and V 5 bases, and 13 bases lay outside the gene matches. This CDR3 has 17 amino acids. In nucleotides, the CDR3 is TGTGCCAGCAGTCCCTCCTTAACTAGCGGGAGAGTGAATGAGCAGTTCTTC. It yields the protein CASSPSLTSGRVNEQFF. The whole variable domain, filled in from reference TRBV28 and TRBJ2-1, reads DVKVTQSSRYLVKRTGEKVFLECVQDMDHENMFWYRQDPGLGLRLIYFSYDVKMKEKGDIPEGYSVSREKKERFSLILESASTNQTSMYLCASSPSLTSGRVNEQFFGPGTRLTVL.

This chain uses TRBV7-9 with TRBJ2-5, with 8 bases lining up with TRBD1. Germline V gene lookup returns CDR1 SEHNR and CDR2 FQNEAQ (reference sequence). This CDR3 has 15 amino acids. Trimming took 3 bases from V and 2 from J; bases not matched to a gene: 5. The CDR3 reads CASSFTRTGQETQYF. In DNA form, the CDR3 reads TGTGCCAGCAGCTTTACCCGGACAGGGCAAGAGACCCAGTACTTC. The entire variable domain, with the rest obtained from reference TRBV7-9 and TRBJ2-5, is as follows: DTGVSQNPRHKITKRGQNVTFRCDPISEHNRLYWYRQTLGQGPEFLTYFQNEAQLEKSRLLSDRFSAERPKGSFSTLEIQRTEQGDSAMYLCASSFTRTGQETQYFGPGTRLLVL.

The V call is TRBV5-5, the J call TRBJ2-7; 11 positions agree with TRBD2. V shed 6 bases, J shed 6 bases, and the junction held 17 bases outside the gene matches. Germline-derived CDR1 and CDR2 are SGHKS and YYEKEE (reference sequence). The CDR3 extends over 17 amino acids. CDR3 amino acids: CASTFGTSGLKVREQYF. The CDR3 DNA follows: TGTGCCAGCACTTTCGGGACTAGCGGCTTGAAAGTGCGCGAGCAGTACTTC. Together with reference TRBV5-5 and TRBJ2-7, the CDR3 gives the full variable domain: DAGVTQSPTHLIKTRGQQVTLRCSPISGHKSVSWYQQVLGQGPQFIFQYYEKEERGRGNFPDRFSARQFPNYSSELNVNALLLGDSALYLCASTFGTSGLKVREQYFGPGTRLTVT.

The J gene is TRBJ1-2, the V gene TRBV7-8; 8 bases agree with TRBD1. V lost 4 bases and J lost 3; bases outside the gene matches: 16. Germline values: CDR1 SGHVS, CDR2 FQNEAQ. CDR3 size: 18 residues. CDR3 in DNA: TGTGCCAGCAGCTCGCGCCGGGACAGGACAATCAGGGACTATGGCTACACCTTC. This gives the protein CASSSRRDRTIRDYGYTF. The whole variable domain, filled in from reference TRBV7-8 and TRBJ1-2, reads GAGVSQSPRYKVAKRGQDVALRCDPISGHVSLFWYQQALGQGPEFLTYFQNEAQLDKSGLPSDRFFAERPEGSVSTLKIQRTQQEDSAVYLCASSSRRDRTIRDYGYTFGSGTRLTVV.

In this sample, this clone turned up a few times. This chain joins TRBV19 and TRBJ1-5, with 7 bases matching TRBD1. V lost 6 bases and J lost 7; bases outside the gene matches: 9. Per the germline V gene, CDR1 is LNHDA and CDR2 is SQIVND (reference sequence). This CDR3 has 14 residues. The CDR3 loop is CASSSDREGQPQHF. The CDR3 DNA reads TGTGCCAGTAGCAGTGACAGGGAAGGACAGCCCCAGCATTTT. Based on the CDR3 plus reference TRBV19 and TRBJ1-5, the full variable domain is DGGITQSPKYLFRKEGQNVTLSCEQNLNHDAMYWYRQDPGQGLRLIYYSQIVNDFQKGDIAEGYSVSREKKESFPLTVTSAQKNPTAFYLCASSSDREGQPQHFGDGTRLSIL.

J is TRBJ1-1 and V is TRBV5-6, with a possible D match to TRBD1 (5 bases). This CDR3 contains 17 residues. The V gene lost 4 bases and the J gene lost 3 bases, with 22 bases spanning the gap. Germline assignment: CDR1 SGHDT and CDR2 YYEEEE. CDR3 DNA sequence: TGTGCCAGCAGCCGTCTTCTATACAGGTGTGGAGACACTGAAGCTTTCTTT. Translation gives CASSRLLYRCGDTEAFF.

The V call is TRBV4-1, the J call TRBJ2-3; TRBD2 agrees at 10 bases. Per germline, CDR1 MGHRA and CDR2 YSYEKL. V dropped 4 bases and J dropped 5; count of bases not matched to a gene: 12. This CDR3 is 17 amino acids long. CDR3 sequence reads: CASSPGGAGGPGDTQYF. In DNA, the CDR3 is TGCGCCAGCAGCCCTGGGGGAGCGGGAGGGCCAGGAGATACGCAGTATTTT.

The chain employs TRBV29-1 and TRBJ2-3; maybe TRBD2 (7 bases). V was trimmed by 7 bases and J by 3 bases, leaving 17 bases between them. The CDR3 extends over 14 amino acids. Germline assignment: CDR1 SQVTM and CDR2 ANQGSEA. CDR3 amino acids: CSARGGQGTDTQYF. The DNA for the CDR3 is TGCAGCGCCAGGGGAGGGCAGGGGACAGATACGCAGTATTTT.

The V and J genes are TRBV2 and TRBJ2-7; unclear D gene. The germline V gene encodes CDR1 SNHLY and CDR2 FYNNEI. This CDR3 is 13 amino acids long. V was cut by 1 base and J by 5 bases, with 9 bases left in between. Here the CDR3 DNA reads TGTGCCAGCAGTGAAGGGCCCCGTCACGAGCAGTACTTC. Translating it yields CASSEGPRHEQYF.

The chain recombines TRBV4-1 with TRBJ2-5; 15 bases align to TRBD2. The end of the DNA aligns better with TRBJ2-7, so the J call may be wrong. The CDR3 is made up of 20 amino acids. Germline loops: CDR1 MGHRA, CDR2 YSYEKL. The CDR3: CASSQILGTSGRPQMYEQYF. CDR3 bases: TGCGCCAGCAGCCAAATACTCGGGACTAGCGGGAGGCCCCAAATGTACGAGCAGTACTTC.

The genes are TRBV9 and TRBJ2-1; 7 positions agree with TRBD2. The J segment lost 4 bases and the V segment lost 0 bases, leaving 7 bases of the junction unmatched. CDR1 and CDR2 from the germline V gene are SGDLS and YYNGEE. CDR3 length equals 16 residues. CDR3 sequence: CASSVGGGGPYNEQFF. The CDR3 nucleotides are TGTGCCAGCAGCGTAGGGGGCGGGGGACCTTACAATGAGCAGTTCTTC.

V is TRBV4-2 and J is TRBJ2-1, with TRBD2 identical over 11 bases. Per the germline V gene, CDR1 is LGHNA and CDR2 is YNFKEQ. This CDR3 comprises 15 residues. V was clipped by 4 bases and J by 5 bases; unmatched bases: 4. Here the CDR3 DNA reads TGTGCCAGCAGCCCGGGACTAGCGGAAAACAATGAGCAGTTCTTC. Translating gives CASSPGLAENNEQFF.

This clone was detected only once. The chain is built from TRBV12-5 and TRBJ2-2; no clear D. CDR3 length: 9 residues. Germline V gene data show CDR1 as LGHNT and CDR2 as FRNRAP. Trimming shortened V by 10 bases and J by 6 bases, and 3 bases separated the two germline ends. CDR3 DNA sequence: TGTGCTATCTCCGGGGAGCTGTTTTTT. The encoded protein is CAISGELFF.

The chain combines TRBV28 with TRBJ2-7; 7 positions match TRBD2. The CDR3 has 14 amino acids. The V gene end was trimmed by 3 bases and the J gene end by 6 bases; junction bases not matched to a gene: 8. The germline V gene has CDR1 MDHEN and CDR2 SYDVKM. The DNA of the CDR3 is TGTGCCAGCAGTTTGTGGCGGGAGCTCTGCGAGCAGTACTTC. Residues: CASSLWRELCEQYF.

The chain joins TRBV2 to TRBJ2-1; maybe TRBD2 (6 bases). The germline gives CDR1 SNHLY, CDR2 FYNNEI. The CDR3 has 15 residues. V was trimmed by 2 bases and J by 3 bases, leaving 11 bases between them. The CDR3 loop reads CASSERRGYYNEQFF. The CDR3 DNA sequence: TGTGCCAGCAGTGAACGGCGGGGCTACTACAATGAGCAGTTCTTC.

J is TRBJ2-2 and V is TRBV11-2, with 9 bases aligning to TRBD2. Per germline, CDR1 SGHAT and CDR2 FQNNGV. The ends lost 2 bases at V and 4 bases at J; junction bases unmatched: 2. The CDR3 consists of 15 residues. CDR3: CASSLKAGGTGELFF. CDR3 DNA: TGTGCCAGCAGCTTAAAAGCGGGAGGCACCGGGGAGCTGTTTTTT.

V is TRBV18 and J is TRBJ2-7, with D perhaps TRBD2 (5 bases). The CDR3 is 15 residues long. V was trimmed by 5 bases and J by 5 bases, leaving 19 bases between them. The germline V gene has CDR1 KGHSH and CDR2 LQKENI. This chain's CDR3 is CASSTRPMTGNEQYF. The CDR3, as DNA: TGTGCCAGCTCAACAAGACCTATGACCGGGAACGAGCAGTACTTC.

The chain employs TRBV6-1 and TRBJ2-1; 11 bases match TRBD2. V gave up 6 bases and J gave up 5 bases; unmatched junction bases: 3. The CDR3 spans 14 residues. Germline V gives CDR1 MNHNS, CDR2 SASEGT. CDR3 region: CASRPGLADNEQFF. CDR3 sequence (DNA): TGTGCCAGCAGACCGGGACTAGCGGACAATGAGCAGTTCTTC.

CDR3 amino acids: CTASGSTDTQYF. The CDR3 DNA reads as TGCACCGCTAGCGGGAGCACAGATACGCAGTATTTT. This chain connects TRBV29-1 to TRBJ2-3; the match to TRBD2 covers 8 bases. This CDR3 is built from 12 residues. Germline V gene data show CDR1 as SQVTM and CDR2 as ANQGSEA.

The chain is built from TRBV12-5 and TRBJ2-1; possibly TRBD2 for D (6 bases). This CDR3 comprises 15 residues. Germline CDR1 reads LGHNT; CDR2 reads FRNRAP. V was shortened by 5 bases and J by 6 bases, with 17 bases between the two germline ends. The CDR3 DNA is TGTGCTAGTGGTCCCCGATCGGGGGAGGTCAATGAGCAGTTCTTC. This encodes CASGPRSGEVNEQFF.

J is TRBJ1-4 and V is TRBV2, with unresolved D. This CDR3 is built from 14 residues. Trimming cost V 3 bases and J 7 bases, with 12 bases left between them. Germline V gene lookup returns CDR1 SNHLY and CDR2 FYNNEI. CDR3 loop: CASSEFQRSEKLFF. The CDR3 region has the DNA TGTGCCAGCAGTGAGTTCCAGCGGAGTGAAAAACTGTTTTTT.

V is TRBV23-1 and J is TRBJ2-7; the D is unclear. TRBV23-1 is sorted into the ORF group, with uncertain function. Trimming removed 2 bases at V and 0 bases at J, with 8 bases between. This CDR3 spans 14 amino acids. CDR3 in amino acids: CASSQPRSSYEQYF. CDR3 bases: TGCGCCAGCAGTCAACCCAGAAGCTCCTACGAGCAGTACTTC.

The chain couples TRBV6-1 to TRBJ1-5; maybe TRBD1 (5 bases). Trimming took off 2 bases at V and 7 bases at J, with 18 bases between the two ends. In germline, CDR1 is MNHNS, CDR2 SASEGT. This CDR3 comprises 16 residues. DNA for the CDR3: TGTGCCAGCAGTGAAATCGGCAGGGAGGTTATGCAGCCCCAGCATTTT. This gives the protein CASSEIGREVMQPQHF.

This clone was observed a single time. This chain connects TRBV28 to TRBJ1-4; no clear D gene. Looked up from germline, CDR1 is MDHEN and CDR2 is SYDVKM. This CDR3 is 14 amino acids long. Trimming stripped 3 bases from V and 7 bases from J, with 12 bases between. DNA for the CDR3: TGTGCCAGCAGTTTGGAGGGTACGATTGAAAAACTGTTTTTT. This encodes CASSLEGTIEKLFF.

V usage is TRBV21-1 and J usage is TRBJ2-1; the D call TRBD2 from the table was never checked on the DNA. TRBV21-1 is labeled a pseudogene. The CDR3 has 16 residues. The chain's CDR3 is CASSPGIAGGDNEQFF. The CDR3 DNA reads as TGTGCCAGCAGCCCCGGTATAGCGGGAGGGGACAATGAGCAGTTCTTC.

The chain uses TRBV5-6 and TRBJ2-5, with 10 bases that match TRBD2. Germline-derived CDR1 and CDR2 are SGHDT and YYEEEE. There are 16 residues in the CDR3. V was pared by 4 bases and J by 1 base, with 7 bases of the junction left unmatched. The CDR3 DNA reads as TGTGCCAGCAGCCCTCTTAGGACTAGCGGCCAAGAGACCCAGTACTTC. As protein: CASSPLRTSGQETQYF.